Listed here are 9 T cell receptor beta chains from one sample, sequenced in a study of T cell repertoires in ileal Crohn's disease. Libraries were prepared by immunoSEQ multiplex PCR; TCRdb keeps only in-frame clonotypes and omits some of them. The sample lists thousands of clones; roughly 82% were seen once. The sample comprised ileal tissue. The receptor set was obtained from an adult with Crohn's disease.

Only a few counts were recorded for this clone. V and J are TRBV10-3 and TRBJ2-3; possibly TRBD2 for D (5 bases). This CDR3 region has 19 residues. Germline V gene data show CDR1 as ENHRY and CDR2 as SYGVKD. Trimming removed 7 bases at V and 2 bases at J, with 28 bases between. The CDR3 here is CAINYGGGKAKVSTDTQYF. CDR3 nucleotide sequence: TGTGCCATCAATTATGGTGGAGGCAAGGCGAAGGTTTCCACAGATACGCAGTATTTT.

This clone has just a few counts. CDR3 bases: TGCGCCAGCTGCCTACCACAGGGGAACTCCTACAATGAGCAGTTCTTC. This encodes CASCLPQGNSYNEQFF. The V call is TRBV5-1, the J call TRBJ2-1; 7 bases line up with TRBD1. V lost 7 bases to trimming and J lost 0 bases; unmatched junction nucleotides: 10. The length of the CDR3 is 16 residues. CDR1 is SGHRS, CDR2 YFSETQ, per germline.

There are a few counts of this clone. CDR3 protein: CASSRLAGVNEQFF. The CDR3 DNA is TGTGCCAGCTCACGGCTAGCGGGCGTCAATGAGCAGTTCTTC. V and J are TRBV18 and TRBJ2-1; TRBD2 matches 8 bases. The CDR3 consists of 14 residues. With 4 bases clipped from V and 6 bases from J, the junction kept 5 bases outside the gene matches. Germline lookup yields CDR1 KGHSH and CDR2 LQKENI.

The chain links TRBV27 to TRBJ1-1; the match to TRBD1 covers 7 bases. Germline lookup yields CDR1 MNHEY and CDR2 SMNVEV (reference sequence). The CDR3 is 13 amino acids. Trimming at V came to 4 bases and at J to 5 bases, leaving 4 bases not matched to a gene. The CDR3 is CASSSNRGTEAFF. The CDR3 DNA reads TGTGCCAGCAGTTCGAACAGGGGTACTGAAGCTTTCTTT.

The V gene is TRBV6-1, the J gene TRBJ2-5; D perhaps matches TRBD2 (6 bases). Trimming took off 3 bases at V and 4 bases at J, with 9 bases between the two ends. Germline loops: CDR1 MNHNS, CDR2 SASEGT. CDR3 length: 13 amino acids. The CDR3 DNA follows: TGTGCCAGCAGTGATATGGGGGGAGAGACCCAGTACTTC. Translation gives CASSDMGGETQYF.

The genes are TRBV4-1 and TRBJ1-1; D is uncertain. From germline, CDR1 is MGHRA and CDR2 YSYEKL. The germline V and J ends were trimmed by 1 base and 6 bases, with 12 bases remaining between them. There are 14 residues in the CDR3. CDR3 region: CASSQGADSAEAFF. The DNA for the CDR3 is TGCGCCAGCAGCCAAGGTGCGGATTCCGCTGAAGCTTTCTTT.

The chain combines TRBV4-3 with TRBJ1-4, with 7 bases identical to TRBD1. There are 15 residues in the CDR3. Losses at the gene ends were 4 bases for V and 7 bases for J; bases not matched to a gene: 9. Germline-derived CDR1 and CDR2 are LGHNA and YSLEER. The CDR3: CASSREGAGAEKLFF. The CDR3 DNA reads as TGCGCCAGCAGCCGAGAGGGGGCCGGGGCTGAAAAACTGTTTTTT.

The chain combines TRBV27 with TRBJ1-2; D not certain. The V gene's germline CDR1 is MNHEY and CDR2 SMNVEV (reference sequence). V was cut by 5 bases and J by 8 bases, with 21 bases left in between. The CDR3 has 15 residues. CDR3 region: CASSTDQRMTGGYTF. CDR3 bases: TGTGCCAGCAGTACGGACCAGCGTATGACGGGGGGCTACACCTTC.

The V call is TRBV7-2, the J call TRBJ2-7; 9 bases agree with TRBD2. The CDR3 is 17 residues long. The trim removed 5 bases at V and 5 bases at J, leaving 16 bases unmatched. The germline V gene encodes CDR1 SGHTA and CDR2 FQGNSA. CDR3 nucleotides: TGTGCCAGCAGCGAGAGAGGCGGCGGGAGGGCCACCAACGAGCAGTACTTC. Amino acids: CASSERGGGRATNEQYF.